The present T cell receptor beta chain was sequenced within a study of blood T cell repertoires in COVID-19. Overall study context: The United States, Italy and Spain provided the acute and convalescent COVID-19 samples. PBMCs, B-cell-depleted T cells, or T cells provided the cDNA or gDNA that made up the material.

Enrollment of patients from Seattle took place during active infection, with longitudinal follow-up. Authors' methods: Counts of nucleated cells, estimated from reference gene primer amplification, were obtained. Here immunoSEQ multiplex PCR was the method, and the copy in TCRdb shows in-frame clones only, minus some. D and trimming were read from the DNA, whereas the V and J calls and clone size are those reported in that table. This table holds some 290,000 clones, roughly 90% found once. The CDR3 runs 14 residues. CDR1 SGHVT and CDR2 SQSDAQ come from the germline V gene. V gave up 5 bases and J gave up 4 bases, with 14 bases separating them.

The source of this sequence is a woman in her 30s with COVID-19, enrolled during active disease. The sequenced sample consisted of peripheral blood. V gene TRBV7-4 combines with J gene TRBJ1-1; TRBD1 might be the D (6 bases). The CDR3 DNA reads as TGTGCCAGCAGCCCAGTACAGGGAAGCACTGAAGCTTTCTTT. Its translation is CASSPVQGSTEAFF.